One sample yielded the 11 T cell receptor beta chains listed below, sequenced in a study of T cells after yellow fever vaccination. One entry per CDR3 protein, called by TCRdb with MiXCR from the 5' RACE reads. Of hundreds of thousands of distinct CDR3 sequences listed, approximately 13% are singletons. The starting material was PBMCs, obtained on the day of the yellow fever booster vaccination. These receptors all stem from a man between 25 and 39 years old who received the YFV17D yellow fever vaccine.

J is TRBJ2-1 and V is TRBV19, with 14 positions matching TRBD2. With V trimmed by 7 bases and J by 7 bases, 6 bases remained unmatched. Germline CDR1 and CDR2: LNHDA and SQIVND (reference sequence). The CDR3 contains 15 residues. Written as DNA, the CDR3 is TGTGCCAGTACCACCCGGACTAGCGGGAGGAATGAGCAGTTCTTC. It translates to CASTTRTSGRNEQFF.

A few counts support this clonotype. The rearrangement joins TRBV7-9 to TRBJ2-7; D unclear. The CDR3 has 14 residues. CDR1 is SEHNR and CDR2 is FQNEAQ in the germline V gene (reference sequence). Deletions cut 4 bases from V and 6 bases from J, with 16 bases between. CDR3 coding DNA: TGTGCCAGCAGCTCAATGATGGGCCGAAGCGAGCAGTACTTC. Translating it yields CASSSMMGRSEQYF.

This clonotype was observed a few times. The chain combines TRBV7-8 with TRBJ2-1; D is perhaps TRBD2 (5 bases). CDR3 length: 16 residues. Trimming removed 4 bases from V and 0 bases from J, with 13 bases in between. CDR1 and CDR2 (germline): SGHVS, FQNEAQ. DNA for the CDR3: TGTGCCAGCAGCTCTAGCTACTTGGGCTCCTACAATGAGCAGTTCTTC. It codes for CASSSSYLGSYNEQFF.

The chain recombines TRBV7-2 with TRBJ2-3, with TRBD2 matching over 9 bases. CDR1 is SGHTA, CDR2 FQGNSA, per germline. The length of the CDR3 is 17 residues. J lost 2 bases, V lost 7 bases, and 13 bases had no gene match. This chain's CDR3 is CASTSPGGGAFTDTQYF. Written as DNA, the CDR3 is TGTGCCAGCACCTCCCCCGGCGGGGGGGCGTTCACAGATACGCAGTATTTT.

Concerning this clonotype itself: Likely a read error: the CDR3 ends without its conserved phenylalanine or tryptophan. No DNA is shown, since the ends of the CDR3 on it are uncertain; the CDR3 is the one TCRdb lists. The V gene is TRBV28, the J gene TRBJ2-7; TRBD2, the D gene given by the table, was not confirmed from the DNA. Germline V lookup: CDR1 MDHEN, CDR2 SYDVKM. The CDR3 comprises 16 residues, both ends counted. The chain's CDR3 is CASTDPAGLAGGTLLL.

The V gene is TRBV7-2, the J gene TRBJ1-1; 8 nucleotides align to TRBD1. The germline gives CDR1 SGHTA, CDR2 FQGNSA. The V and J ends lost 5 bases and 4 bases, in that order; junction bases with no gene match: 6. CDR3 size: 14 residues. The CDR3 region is CASSGDRWSTEAFF. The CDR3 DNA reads TGTGCCAGCAGCGGGGACAGGTGGAGCACTGAAGCTTTCTTT.

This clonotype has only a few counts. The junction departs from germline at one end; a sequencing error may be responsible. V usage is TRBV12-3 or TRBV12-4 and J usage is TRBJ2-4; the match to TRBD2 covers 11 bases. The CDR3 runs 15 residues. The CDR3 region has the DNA TGTGCCAGCAGTATAGCGGGAGGGTCCAAAAACATTCAGTACTTC. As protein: CASSIAGGSKNIQYF.

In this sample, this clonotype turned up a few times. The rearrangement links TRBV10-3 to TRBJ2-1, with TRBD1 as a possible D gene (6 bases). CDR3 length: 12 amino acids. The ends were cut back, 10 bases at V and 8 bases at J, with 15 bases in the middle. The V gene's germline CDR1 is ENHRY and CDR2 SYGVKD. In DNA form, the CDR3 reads TGTGCCACCCTTGGCAGGGGCGATGAGCAGTTCTTC. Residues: CATLGRGDEQFF.

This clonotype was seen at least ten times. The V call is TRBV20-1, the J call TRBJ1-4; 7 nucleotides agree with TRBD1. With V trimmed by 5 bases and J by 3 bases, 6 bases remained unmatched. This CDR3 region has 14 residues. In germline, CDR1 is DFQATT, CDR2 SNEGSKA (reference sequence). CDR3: CSASTGSANEKLFF. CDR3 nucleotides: TGCAGTGCTTCGACAGGGTCGGCTAATGAAAAACTGTTTTTT.

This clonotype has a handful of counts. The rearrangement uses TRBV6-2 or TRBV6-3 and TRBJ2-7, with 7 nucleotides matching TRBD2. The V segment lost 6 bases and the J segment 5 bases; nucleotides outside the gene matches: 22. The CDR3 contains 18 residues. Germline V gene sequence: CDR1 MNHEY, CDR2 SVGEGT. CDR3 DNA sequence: TGTGCCAGCAGCCAAGCCGCGCGGAGCGGGGTAACGATCGACGAGCAGTACTTC. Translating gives CASSQAARSGVTIDEQYF.

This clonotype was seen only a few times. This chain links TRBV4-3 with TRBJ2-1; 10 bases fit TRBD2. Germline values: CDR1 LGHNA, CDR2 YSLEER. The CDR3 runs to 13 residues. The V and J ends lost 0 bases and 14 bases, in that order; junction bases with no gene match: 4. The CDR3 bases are TGCGCCAGCAGCCAAGATATCGGGACTAGCGAGTTCTTC. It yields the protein CASSQDIGTSEFF.